Sequencing of this TCR beta chain was carried out in a study of beta chain features in type 1 diabetes. General observations from the study: In the patient group, naive, central memory and Treg TCRB repertoires seemed more alike than in the healthy donor group.

Purity exceeding 98% was reached by all sorted populations. Expressed TCRB transcripts were sequenced after all isolated RNA was converted to cDNA. Assay used: immunoSEQ multiplex PCR; TCRdb lists only in-frame clones, some missing. The data contain about 320,000 clones, 12% to 15% of them seen just once; the ten biggest clones take up 6.7%. The sample holds a few counts of this clone. Antigen: not known. The CDR3 length is 16 residues. Germline V gene data show CDR1 as SGHTA and CDR2 as FQGNSA. Trimming removed 4 bases from V and 5 bases from J; junction bases left unmatched: 11. The origin of this receptor is a man aged 25-45 years in good health. Input material: central memory CD4+ T cells from blood. The chain carries TRBV7-2 and TRBJ2-3; TRBD2 matches at 8 bases. CDR3 nucleotide sequence: TGTGCCAGCAGCTCTTTGGTTAGCGGGACGCGAGATACGCAGTATTTT. Translating gives CASSSLVSGTRDTQYF.